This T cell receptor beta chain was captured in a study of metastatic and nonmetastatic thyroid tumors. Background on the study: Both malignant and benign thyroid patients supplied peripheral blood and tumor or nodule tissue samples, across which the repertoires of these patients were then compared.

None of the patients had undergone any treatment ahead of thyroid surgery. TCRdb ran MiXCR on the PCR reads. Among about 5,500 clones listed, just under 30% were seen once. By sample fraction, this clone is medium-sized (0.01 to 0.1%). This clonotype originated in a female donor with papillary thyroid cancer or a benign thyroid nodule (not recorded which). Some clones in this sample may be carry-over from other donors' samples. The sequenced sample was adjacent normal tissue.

CDR3 protein: CASSVRDTYTDTQYF. CDR3 coding DNA: TGTGCCAGCAGCGTGAGGGACACCTACACAGATACGCAGTATTTT. The chain carries TRBV9 and TRBJ2-3, with D possibly TRBD1 on 6 matching bases. Trimming left V 2 bases short and J 2 bases short, with 12 bases between. CDR3 length: 15 residues. Germline lookup yields CDR1 SGDLS and CDR2 YYNGEE.